The sequence of this T cell receptor beta chain was determined in a study of T cell responses to AZD1222 COVID-19 vaccine. Worth noting for this clone: Its antigen is unidentified.

TCRdb keeps only in-frame clones here, not all; method: immunoSEQ multiplex PCR. The data show 150,000 to 180,000 clones, 86% seen once. The study's findings and limits: At baseline, seropositivity was found in only six or seven AZD1222 recipients. Recipients of two AZD1222 doses showed rising Spike-specific TCR breadth and depth. There were mostly white British donors and more females than males, and clonal diversity was possibly underestimated.

V dropped 4 bases and J dropped 8; count of bases not matched to a gene: 7. The CDR3 contains 15 residues. The germline V gene has CDR1 LNHDA and CDR2 SQIVND (reference sequence). The origin of this receptor is an adult in good health. V is TRBV19 and J is TRBJ1-6; 8 bases line up with TRBD1. The sequencing here drew on peripheral blood, taken on day 0 of MenACWY control vaccination. CDR3 sequence (DNA): TGTGCCAGTAGTAACGGACAGGGAAGGGATTCACCCCTCCACTTT. Protein: CASSNGQGRDSPLHF.